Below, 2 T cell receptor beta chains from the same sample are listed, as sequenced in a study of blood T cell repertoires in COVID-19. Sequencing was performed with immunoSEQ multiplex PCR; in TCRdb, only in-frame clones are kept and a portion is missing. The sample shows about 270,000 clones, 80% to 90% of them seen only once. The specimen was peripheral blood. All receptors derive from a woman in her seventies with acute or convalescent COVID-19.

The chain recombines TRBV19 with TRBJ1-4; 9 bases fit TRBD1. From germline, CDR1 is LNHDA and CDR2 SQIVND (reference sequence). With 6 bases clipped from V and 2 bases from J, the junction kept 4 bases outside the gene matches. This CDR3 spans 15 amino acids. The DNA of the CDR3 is TGTGCCAGTAGAAAACAGGGGGCGACTAATGAAAAACTGTTTTTT. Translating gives CASRKQGATNEKLFF.

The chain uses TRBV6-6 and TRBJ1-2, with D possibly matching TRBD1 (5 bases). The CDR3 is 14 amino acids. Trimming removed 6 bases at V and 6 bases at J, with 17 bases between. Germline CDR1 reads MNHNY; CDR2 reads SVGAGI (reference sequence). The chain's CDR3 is CASSATAPGDGYTF. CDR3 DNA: TGTGCCAGCAGCGCGACAGCCCCCGGAGATGGCTACACCTTC.